Listed below are T cell receptor beta chains from one sample, sequenced in a study of regulatory T cells in long-lasting Graves disease. TCRdb processed the multiplex PCR reads anew with MiXCR; each CDR3 protein has one entry. The sample lists a few hundred thousand distinct CDR3 sequences, 20% to 25% occurring once. Here the sequenced sample was peripheral blood mononuclear cells (PBMCs), taken when the disease was refractory, from a patient treated with antithyroid drugs. The receptors derive from a female donor with Graves disease. The CDR3 runs from the conserved cysteine through the conserved F or W. A D gene is named only where the DNA matches it firmly. Expanded clones are given a class, and other clones once, few, many or no size at all.

J: TRBJ2-3; D: .; size: few; V: TRBV2; DNA: TGTGCCAGCCAAGAAAGCACAGATACGCAGTATTTT; CDR3: CASQESTDTQYF
J: TRBJ2-7; D: .; size: many; V: TRBV6-2/TRBV6-3; DNA: TGTGCCAGCAGTACTCCGGGACCGACATACGAGCAGTACTTC; CDR3: CASSTPGPTYEQYF
J: TRBJ2-2; D: TRBD2; size: many; V: TRBV28; DNA: TGTGCCAGCAGCCTCGGGAGGCACGGGGAGCTGTTTTTT; CDR3: CASSLGRHGELFF
J: TRBJ2-7; D: .; size: .; V: TRBV7-9; DNA: TGTGCCAGCAGCTTAGGGGATCGGGCCCATGGCGAGCAGTACTTC; CDR3: CASSLGDRAHGEQYF
J: TRBJ2-2; D: .; size: .; V: TRBV28; DNA: TGTGCCAGCAGTCCGATCTTGGCCGGGGAGCTGTTTTTT; CDR3: CASSPILAGELFF
J: TRBJ2-3; D: TRBD2; size: .; V: TRBV6-9; DNA: TGTGCCAGCAGTTTCCGACTAGCGGGAGATATCGATACGCAGTATTTT; CDR3: CASSFRLAGDIDTQYF
J: TRBJ2-7; D: .; size: .; V: TRBV6-1; DNA: TGTGCCAGCAGTCGACGGACCTACTCCTACGAGCAGTACTTC; CDR3: CASSRRTYSYEQYF
J: TRBJ2-7; D: TRBD2; size: many; V: TRBV20-1; DNA: TGCAGTGCTAGCCTCTGGGAGGGGACCTACGAGCAGTACTTC; CDR3: CSASLWEGTYEQYF
J: TRBJ1-5; D: .; size: .; V: TRBV29-1; DNA: TGCAGCGTCGGCCTGGGAGGGAGTCAGCCCCAGCATTTT; CDR3: CSVGLGGSQPQHF
J: TRBJ2-3; D: .; size: once; V: TRBV7-2; DNA: TGTGCCAGCAGCTTAGTGGGACCTATCACAGATACGCAGTATTTT; CDR3: CASSLVGPITDTQYF
J: TRBJ1-5; D: TRBD1; size: many; V: TRBV27; DNA: TGTGCCAGCAGTTGGGGACAGCGCAATCAGCCCCAGCATTTT; CDR3: CASSWGQRNQPQHF
J: TRBJ2-5; D: .; size: many; V: TRBV20-1; DNA: TGCAGTGCTAGAGACAGGCTAGCGAGAGAGACCCAGTACTTC; CDR3: CSARDRLARETQYF
J: TRBJ2-7; D: .; size: .; V: TRBV5-6; DNA: TGTGCCAGCAGCTTGAGGGGACCAGGGGCGGTTTATCTCTACGAGCAGTACTTC; CDR3: CASSLRGPGAVYLYEQYF
J: TRBJ1-1; D: TRBD1; size: .; V: TRBV7-9; DNA: TGTGCCAGCAGCTCCCGACAGGGGGGAACTGAAGCTTTCTTT; CDR3: CASSSRQGGTEAFF